This TCR beta chain was recovered during a study of cytomegalovirus exposure and HLA in healthy donors. V lost 0 bases and J 7 bases, leaving 10 bases between the germline ends. Germline-derived CDR1 and CDR2 are GTSNPN and SVGIG (reference sequence). CDR3 length: 13 amino acids. This clone was observed a few times. Its antigen is currently unknown. Primers: 60 Vbeta forward and 13 Jbeta reverse. Clones were read by immunoSEQ multiplex PCR, and TCRdb kept only the in-frame ones, dropping some. The sample has 90,000 to 110,000 clones; over 65% are singletons. Study-wide points: A list of 150 to 200 TCR beta chains associated with cytomegalovirus was given. V- and J-gene trimming of TCR beta was linked (in a later analysis) to a missense DCLRE1C variant. CMV serostatus alone was available as immune exposure information.

The specimen sequenced was PBMCs. The source of this sequence is a middle-aged man in good health and CMV-seropositive. This sequence joins TRBV30 and TRBJ1-5; possibly TRBD1 for D (6 bases). The CDR3 DNA reads as TGTGCCTGGAGTGTAAGAACAGGGCAGCCCCAGCATTTT. It encodes CAWSVRTGQPQHF.